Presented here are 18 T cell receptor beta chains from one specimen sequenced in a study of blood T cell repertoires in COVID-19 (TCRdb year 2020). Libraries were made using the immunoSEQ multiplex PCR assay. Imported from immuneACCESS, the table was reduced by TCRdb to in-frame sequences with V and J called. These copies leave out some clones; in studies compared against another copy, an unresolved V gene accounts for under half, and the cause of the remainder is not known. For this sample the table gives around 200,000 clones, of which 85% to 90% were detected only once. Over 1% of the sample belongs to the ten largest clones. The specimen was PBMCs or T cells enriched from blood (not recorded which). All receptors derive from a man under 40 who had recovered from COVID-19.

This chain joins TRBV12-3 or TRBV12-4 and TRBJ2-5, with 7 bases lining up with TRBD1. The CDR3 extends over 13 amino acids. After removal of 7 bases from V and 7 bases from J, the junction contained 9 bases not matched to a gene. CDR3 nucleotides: TGTGCCAGCACCGAGACAGGGCAGACGACCCAGTACTTC. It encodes CASTETGQTTQYF.

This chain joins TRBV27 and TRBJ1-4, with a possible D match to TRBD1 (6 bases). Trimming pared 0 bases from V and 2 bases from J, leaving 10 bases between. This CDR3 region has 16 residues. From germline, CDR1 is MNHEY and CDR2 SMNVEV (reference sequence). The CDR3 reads CASSLSWGLTNEKLFF. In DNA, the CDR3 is TGTGCCAGCAGTTTATCTTGGGGGCTGACTAATGAAAAACTGTTTTTT.

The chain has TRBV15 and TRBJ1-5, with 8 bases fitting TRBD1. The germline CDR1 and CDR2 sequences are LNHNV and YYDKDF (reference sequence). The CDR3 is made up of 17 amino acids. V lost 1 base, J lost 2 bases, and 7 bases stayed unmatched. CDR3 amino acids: CATSRGGSGQGNQPQHF. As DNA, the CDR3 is TGTGCCACCAGCAGAGGAGGTTCGGGACAGGGCAATCAGCCCCAGCATTTT. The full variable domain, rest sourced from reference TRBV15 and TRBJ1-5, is DAMVIQNPRYQVTQFGKPVTLSCSQTLNHNVMYWYQQKSSQAPKLLFHYYDKDFNNEADTPDNFQSRRPNTSFCFLDIRSPGLGDTAMYLCATSRGGSGQGNQPQHFGDGTRLSIL.

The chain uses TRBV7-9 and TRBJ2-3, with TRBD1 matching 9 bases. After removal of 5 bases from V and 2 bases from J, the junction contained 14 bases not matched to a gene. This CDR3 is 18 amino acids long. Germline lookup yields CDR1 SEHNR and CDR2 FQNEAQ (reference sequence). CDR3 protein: CASSRGQGKSGVTDTQYF. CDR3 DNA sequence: TGTGCCAGCAGCCGAGGACAGGGGAAGAGTGGTGTCACAGATACGCAGTATTTT.

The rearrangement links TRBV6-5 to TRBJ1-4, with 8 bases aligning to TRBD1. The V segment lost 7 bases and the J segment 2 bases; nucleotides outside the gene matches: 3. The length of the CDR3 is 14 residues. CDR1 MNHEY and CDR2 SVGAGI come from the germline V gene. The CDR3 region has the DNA TGTGCCAGCACCAACAGGGGGACTAATGAAAAACTGTTTTTT. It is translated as CASTNRGTNEKLFF.

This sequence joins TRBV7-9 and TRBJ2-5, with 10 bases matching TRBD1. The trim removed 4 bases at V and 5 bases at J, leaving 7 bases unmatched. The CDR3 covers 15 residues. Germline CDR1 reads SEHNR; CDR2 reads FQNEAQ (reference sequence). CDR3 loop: CASSYGTGVEETQYF. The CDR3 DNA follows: TGTGCCAGCAGCTACGGGACAGGGGTAGAGGAGACCCAGTACTTC.

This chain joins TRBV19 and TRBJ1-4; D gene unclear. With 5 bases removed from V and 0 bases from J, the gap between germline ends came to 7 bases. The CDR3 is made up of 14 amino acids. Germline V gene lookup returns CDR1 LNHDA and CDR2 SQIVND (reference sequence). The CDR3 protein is CASSPLATNEKLFF. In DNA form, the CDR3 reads TGTGCCAGTAGTCCCCTTGCAACTAATGAAAAACTGTTTTTT.

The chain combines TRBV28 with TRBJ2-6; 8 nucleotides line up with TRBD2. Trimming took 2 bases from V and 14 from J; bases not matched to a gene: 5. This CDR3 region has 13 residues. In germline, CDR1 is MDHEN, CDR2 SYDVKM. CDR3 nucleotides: TGTGCCAGCAGTTTAACGGGGGGGTTCATCCTGACTTTC. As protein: CASSLTGGFILTF.

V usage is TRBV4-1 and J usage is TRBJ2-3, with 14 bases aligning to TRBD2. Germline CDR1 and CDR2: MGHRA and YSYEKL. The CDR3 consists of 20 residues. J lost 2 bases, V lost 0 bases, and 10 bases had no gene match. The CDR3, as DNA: TGCGCCAGCAGCCAAGATAGGTGGGGACTAGCGGGGGCGCACACAGATACGCAGTATTTT. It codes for CASSQDRWGLAGAHTDTQYF.

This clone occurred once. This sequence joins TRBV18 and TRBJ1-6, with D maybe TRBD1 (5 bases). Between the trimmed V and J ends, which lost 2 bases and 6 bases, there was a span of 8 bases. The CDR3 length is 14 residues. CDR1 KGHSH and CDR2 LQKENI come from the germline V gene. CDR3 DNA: TGTGCCAGCTCACCAGGGGCACGTAATTCACCCCTCCACTTT. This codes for CASSPGARNSPLHF.

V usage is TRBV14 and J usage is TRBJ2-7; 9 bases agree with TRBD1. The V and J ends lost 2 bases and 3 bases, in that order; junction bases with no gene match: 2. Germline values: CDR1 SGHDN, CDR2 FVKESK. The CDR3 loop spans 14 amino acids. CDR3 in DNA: TGTGCCAGCAGCCAAAGGACAGGGGTCTACGAGCAGTACTTC. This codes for CASSQRTGVYEQYF.

In DNA, the CDR3 is TGTGCCTGGAGCGCCGGGAGGGACGAGCAGTACTTC. Translation: CAWSAGRDEQYF. The chain carries TRBV30 and TRBJ2-7; 8 nucleotides align to TRBD2. V gave up 3 bases and J gave up 5 bases; unmatched junction bases: 3. Per the germline V gene, CDR1 is GTSNPN and CDR2 is SVGIG (reference sequence). The CDR3 loop spans 12 amino acids.

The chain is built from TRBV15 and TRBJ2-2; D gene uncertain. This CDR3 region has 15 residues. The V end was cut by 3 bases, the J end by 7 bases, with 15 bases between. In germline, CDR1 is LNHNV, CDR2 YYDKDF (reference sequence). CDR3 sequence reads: CATSRAGAKSGELFF. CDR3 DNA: TGTGCCACCAGCAGGGCAGGTGCGAAGAGCGGGGAGCTGTTTTTT.

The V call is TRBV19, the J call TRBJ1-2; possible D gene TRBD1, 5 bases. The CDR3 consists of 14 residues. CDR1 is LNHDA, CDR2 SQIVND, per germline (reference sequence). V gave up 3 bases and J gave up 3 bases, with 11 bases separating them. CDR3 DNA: TGTGCCAGTAGTATCGTCTCAGGGCACTATGGCTACACCTTC. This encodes CASSIVSGHYGYTF.

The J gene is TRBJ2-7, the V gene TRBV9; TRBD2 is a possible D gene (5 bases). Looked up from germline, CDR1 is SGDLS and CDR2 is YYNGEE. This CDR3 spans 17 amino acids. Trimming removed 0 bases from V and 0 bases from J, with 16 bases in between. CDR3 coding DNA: TGTGCCAGCAGCGTAGGAAAGCGGACCGATCACTCCTACGAGCAGTACTTC. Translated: CASSVGKRTDHSYEQYF.

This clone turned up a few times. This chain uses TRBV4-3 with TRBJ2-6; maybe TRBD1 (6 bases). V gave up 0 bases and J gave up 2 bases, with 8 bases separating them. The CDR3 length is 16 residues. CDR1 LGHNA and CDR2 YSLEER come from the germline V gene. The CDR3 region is CASSQDEGAGANVLTF. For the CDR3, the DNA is TGCGCCAGCAGCCAAGATGAGGGGGCTGGGGCCAACGTCCTGACTTTC.

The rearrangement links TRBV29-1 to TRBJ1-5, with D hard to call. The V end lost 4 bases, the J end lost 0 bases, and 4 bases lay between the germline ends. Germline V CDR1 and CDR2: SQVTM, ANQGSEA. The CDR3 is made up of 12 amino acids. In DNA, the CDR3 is TGCAGCGTTGGTTATAGCAATCAGCCCCAGCATTTT. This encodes CSVGYSNQPQHF.

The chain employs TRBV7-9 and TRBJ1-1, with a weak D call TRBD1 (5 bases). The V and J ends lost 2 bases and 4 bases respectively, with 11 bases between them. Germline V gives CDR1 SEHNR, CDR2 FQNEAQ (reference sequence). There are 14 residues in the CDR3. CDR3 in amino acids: CASSLKGEGTEAFF. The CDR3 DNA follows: TGTGCCAGCAGCTTAAAAGGGGAAGGCACTGAAGCTTTCTTT.